These 25 T cell receptor beta chains came from one sample sequenced in a study of T-cell reconstitution after alpha-beta-depleted transplantation in children. Library preparation (for TCRbeta) was performed with unique molecular identifiers. MiXCR was run by TCRdb on the PCR reads, yielding one entry per CDR3 protein. The sample includes about 97,000 distinct CDR3 sequences, about 7.5% of them seen just once. This specimen consisted of PBMCs, obtained before TCRalphabeta/CD19-depleted stem cell transplant. Every receptor here comes from a boy aged 2 to 10 with acute lymphoblastic leukemia, due to receive a stem cell transplant.

The J gene is TRBJ2-3, the V gene TRBV7-2; D remains unclear. This CDR3 is built from 13 residues. Deletions cut 3 bases from V and 4 bases from J, with 8 bases between. The germline V gene has CDR1 SGHTA and CDR2 FQGNSA. The CDR3 DNA reads TGTGCCAGCAGCTTCCCTAGTGCAGATACGCAGTATTTT. This translates into CASSFPSADTQYF. The full variable domain, its missing parts supplied by reference TRBV7-2 and TRBJ2-3, is GAGVSQSPSNKVTEKGKDVELRCDPISGHTALYWYRQSLGQGLEFLIYFQGNSAPDKSGLPSDRFSAERTGGSVSTLTIQRTQQEDSAVYLCASSFPSADTQYFGPGTRLTVL.

On this clonotype: This could be a read error, since a much larger clone is one nucleotide away. Since no conserved phenylalanine or tryptophan closes the CDR3, a read error is the likely cause. In DNA, the CDR3 is TGTGCCAGCAGTGACGGACACACGAACTCGGGGGGTCAGCCCCAGCATTCT. Translation: CASSDGHTNSGGQPQHS. This rearrangement joins TRBV25-1 to TRBJ1-5; perhaps TRBD1 as D (5 bases). The germline V and J ends were trimmed by 3 bases and 6 bases, with 21 bases remaining between them. The CDR3 has 17 residues. The V gene's germline CDR1 is MGHDK and CDR2 SYGVNS.

This clonotype was recorded many times. The J gene is TRBJ2-1, the V gene TRBV7-9; no clear D. V shed 3 bases and J shed 0 bases, with 15 bases lying between them. The CDR3 covers 17 residues. Looked up from germline, CDR1 is SEHNR and CDR2 is FQNEAQ (reference sequence). The CDR3 DNA follows: TGTGCCAGCAGCTTTATACCTAGTACGAGCTCCTACAATGAGCAGTTCTTC. It encodes CASSFIPSTSSYNEQFF.

The sample holds many counts of this clonotype. This chain joins TRBV2 and TRBJ1-1; 12 bases line up with TRBD1. The CDR3 length is 15 residues. V was clipped by 5 bases and J by 12 bases; unmatched bases: 13. The germline gives CDR1 SNHLY, CDR2 FYNNEI. CDR3 region: CASSYAGTGGVITFF. The CDR3 nucleotides are TGTGCCAGCAGTTACGCCGGGACAGGGGGCGTAATAACTTTCTTT.

This clonotype appeared many times. The chain carries TRBV4-1 and TRBJ1-4, with TRBD1 matching 12 bases. Germline assignment: CDR1 MGHRA and CDR2 YSYEKL. The length of the CDR3 is 16 residues. Trimming removed 0 bases from V and 8 bases from J; junction bases left unmatched: 4. This chain's CDR3 is CASSQEIGTGGEKLFF. As DNA, the CDR3 is TGCGCCAGCAGCCAAGAAATCGGGACAGGGGGCGAAAAACTGTTTTTT.

There are many counts of this clonotype. The chain recombines TRBV7-9 with TRBJ1-2, with TRBD1 identical over 8 bases. The CDR3 totals 14 residues. The V gene end was trimmed by 5 bases and the J gene end by 4 bases; junction bases not matched to a gene: 6. Germline assignment: CDR1 SEHNR and CDR2 FQNEAQ (reference sequence). Here the CDR3 reads CASSDAGGGYGYTF. The CDR3 DNA is TGTGCCAGCAGCGATGCAGGGGGCGGCTATGGCTACACCTTC.

This clonotype was detected ten times or more. The chain recombines TRBV7-2 with TRBJ1-2; D might be TRBD1 (6 bases). The CDR3 length is 12 residues. Trimming took 5 bases from V and 8 from J, leaving 12 bases between them. CDR1 is SGHTA and CDR2 is FQGNSA in the germline V gene. The CDR3, as DNA: TGTGCCAGCAGCAGGACGACAGGCGGCTACACCTTC. Its translation is CASSRTTGGYTF.

In DNA form, the CDR3 reads TGTGCCAGCAGTGTCCGGGACAGTTTTAATGAAAAACTGTTTTTT. Translation: CASSVRDSFNEKLFF. The V call is TRBV6-2 or TRBV6-3, the J call TRBJ1-4; 7 bases match TRBD1. Germline lookup yields CDR1 MNHEY and CDR2 SVGEGT. CDR3 length: 15 amino acids. V trimming: 5 bases; J trimming: 4 bases; junction bases outside the gene matches: 7.

The rearrangement uses TRBV4-2 and TRBJ1-2; D is ambiguous. The CDR3 runs 16 residues. Germline lookup yields CDR1 LGHNA and CDR2 YNFKEQ. Deletions cut 4 bases from V and 7 bases from J, with 22 bases between. The CDR3: CASSPYPEQMLFGYTF. DNA for the CDR3: TGTGCCAGCAGCCCCTACCCCGAACAAATGCTATTTGGCTACACCTTC.

In this sample, this clonotype turned up many times. The CDR3 loop is CASSSGLAGGSTDTQYF. The CDR3 DNA reads as TGTGCCAGCAGCTCCGGACTAGCGGGGGGGAGCACAGATACGCAGTATTTT. The chain is built from TRBV5-4 and TRBJ2-3, with 15 bases fitting TRBD2. J lost 0 bases, V lost 3 bases, and 2 bases had no gene match. The CDR3 length is 17 residues. Germline CDR1 and CDR2: SGHNT and YYREEE (reference sequence).

This clonotype was counted between two and nine times. The rearrangement links TRBV12-3 or TRBV12-4 to TRBJ1-4, with a tentative D call TRBD1 (6 bases). The V and J ends lost 5 bases and 7 bases respectively, with 17 bases between them. This CDR3 is built from 15 residues. This CDR3 reads CASSTSKTGPEKLFF. As DNA, the CDR3 is TGTGCCAGCAGTACCTCAAAGACAGGTCCTGAAAAACTGTTTTTT.

At least ten counts were recorded for this clonotype. J is TRBJ2-7 and V is TRBV20-1, with D possibly TRBD2 on 6 matching bases. The CDR3 is 13 residues long. V was trimmed by 5 bases and J by 2 bases, leaving 13 bases between them. Germline CDR1 and CDR2: DFQATT and SNEGSKA (reference sequence). Here the CDR3 reads CSARRDSPYEQYF. CDR3 bases: TGCAGTGCTCGCCGGGACTCGCCCTACGAGCAGTACTTC.

This clonotype was observed many times. This chain connects TRBV11-2 to TRBJ2-3, with unresolved D. Trimming removed 4 bases at V and 6 bases at J, with 8 bases between. The CDR3 is 12 residues long. Germline V gives CDR1 SGHAT, CDR2 FQNNGV. The CDR3 region has the DNA TGTGCCAGCAGCTCCTGGGCGGATACGCAGTATTTT. Translating it yields CASSSWADTQYF.

This clonotype was observed a few times. The rearrangement joins TRBV4-2 to TRBJ2-3, with a possible D match to TRBD2 (5 bases). V was clipped by 1 base and J by 4 bases, with 15 bases between them. The CDR3 is made up of 16 amino acids. The germline gives CDR1 LGHNA, CDR2 YNFKEQ. The CDR3 spells CASSQGDEGGADTQYF. CDR3 DNA sequence: TGTGCCAGCAGCCAAGGAGACGAGGGCGGCGCAGATACGCAGTATTTT.

This clonotype was seen many times. The chain joins TRBV20-1 to TRBJ2-7, with 7 bases that match TRBD2. This CDR3 spans 13 amino acids. Germline trimming cut 3 bases from V and 1 base from J; bases unmatched to any gene: 3. CDR1 is DFQATT, CDR2 SNEGSKA, per germline (reference sequence). The CDR3 loop is CSASNGGSYEQYF. The CDR3 DNA follows: TGCAGTGCTAGTAACGGGGGGTCCTACGAGCAGTACTTC.

Ten or more counts support this clonotype. The chain has TRBV12-3 or TRBV12-4 and TRBJ1-5; D uncertain. This CDR3 has 14 amino acids. V was clipped by 4 bases and J by 0 bases, with 7 bases between them. For the CDR3, the DNA is TGTGCCAGCAGTTCGACACATAGCAATCAGCCCCAGCATTTT. Encoded protein: CASSSTHSNQPQHF.

This clonotype was seen a few times. DNA for the CDR3: TGTGCCAGCAGCTTGCCCAGCGGGTCCTACAATGAGCAGTTCTTC. Amino acids: CASSLPSGSYNEQFF. The V gene is TRBV5-4, the J gene TRBJ2-1; weak D call: TRBD2 (6 bases). V lost 1 base, J lost 1 base, and 9 bases lay in between. Germline V gives CDR1 SGHNT, CDR2 YYREEE (reference sequence). CDR3 length: 15 amino acids.

The table lists this clonotype with many counts. The chain links TRBV7-8 to TRBJ2-1; D is perhaps TRBD2 (5 bases). The CDR3 extends over 17 amino acids. V dropped 2 bases and J dropped 0 bases, with 14 bases sitting between them. CDR1 and CDR2 (germline): SGHVS, FQNEAQ. CDR3 coding DNA: TGTGCCAGCAGCTTAAGGAGTCGGGGAAGCTCCTACAATGAGCAGTTCTTC. This gives the protein CASSLRSRGSSYNEQFF.

The rearrangement uses TRBV20-1 and TRBJ2-3; tentative D call: TRBD1 (5 bases). The CDR3 runs 13 residues. Looked up from germline, CDR1 is DFQATT and CDR2 is SNEGSKA (reference sequence). V was clipped by 2 bases and J by 4 bases, with 10 bases between them. The DNA for the CDR3 is TGCAGTGCTAGACAGGGTACGGCAGATACGCAGTATTTT. Translated, it gives CSARQGTADTQYF.

This CDR3 reads CASSPEGLGYGYTF. CDR3 nucleotides: TGTGCCAGCAGCCCCGAGGGGTTGGGCTATGGCTACACCTTC. V and J are TRBV14 and TRBJ1-2, with D possibly matching TRBD1 (5 bases). The V and J ends lost 4 bases and 4 bases respectively, with 13 bases between them. Germline CDR1 reads SGHDN; CDR2 reads FVKESK. This CDR3 contains 14 residues.

The chain joins TRBV4-1 to TRBJ2-1; TRBD1 aligns across 9 bases. Trimming cost V 0 bases and J 2 bases; bases outside gene matches: 5. The length of the CDR3 is 17 residues. Per the germline V gene, CDR1 is MGHRA and CDR2 is YSYEKL. This CDR3 reads CASSQDSGQGTYNEQFF. DNA for the CDR3: TGCGCCAGCAGCCAAGACTCCGGACAGGGGACCTACAATGAGCAGTTCTTC.

This clonotype was observed many times. The chain links TRBV12-3 or TRBV12-4 to TRBJ2-3; weak D call: TRBD2 (6 bases). The CDR3 is 14 residues long. Trimming left V 3 bases short and J 4 bases short, with 11 bases between. CDR3 sequence reads: CASSLGGRADTQYF. In DNA form, the CDR3 reads TGTGCCAGCAGTTTGGGGGGTCGGGCAGATACGCAGTATTTT.

This clonotype was seen more than once but under ten times. The chain combines TRBV6-4 with TRBJ2-3, with D unclear. Trimming cost V 7 bases and J 4 bases, with 6 bases left between them. Germline CDR1 MRHNA, CDR2 SNTAGT. The CDR3 is 11 residues long. CDR3 DNA: TGTGCCAGCATATCTCCAGATACGCAGTATTTT. It codes for CASISPDTQYF.

This clonotype was detected many times. This rearrangement joins TRBV3-1 to TRBJ2-3, with D possibly TRBD2 on 6 matching bases. Germline-derived CDR1 and CDR2 are LGHDT and YNNKEL (reference sequence). Trimming pared 3 bases from V and 2 bases from J, leaving 12 bases between. There are 15 residues in the CDR3. CDR3 coding DNA: TGTGCCAGCAGCCAGGAGGGGAGAGTCACAGATACGCAGTATTTT. Residues: CASSQEGRVTDTQYF.

With respect to this clonotype: This may come from a read error, since a much larger clone is one base off. The chain has TRBV5-1 and TRBJ1-5; D not certain. Germline-derived CDR1 and CDR2 are SGHRS and YFSETQ. The CDR3 extends over 13 amino acids. CDR3 in amino acids: CAISLLGPQPQHF. The CDR3 DNA follows: TGCGCCATCAGCTTGTTGGGCCCCCAGCCCCAGCATTTT.